Here is one TCR beta chain with its context. Its specificity is unknown. This entry is derived from a study of CD8 T cells in ankylosing spondylitis. Findings and caveats of the study: There was a TCR beta motif, made of several highly homologous variants, that appeared characteristic of ankylosing spondylitis blood.

Preparation of TCR beta libraries was done by quantitative 5'-RACE with molecular barcodes. TCRdb independently ran MiXCR on the 5' RACE reads; one entry per CDR3 protein. Here the sample spans 350,000 to 450,000 distinct CDR3 sequences, around 26% being singletons. CDR1 and CDR2 (germline): SGHKS, YYEKEE (reference sequence). This CDR3 has 13 amino acids. Germline trimming cut 0 bases from V and 8 bases from J; bases unmatched to any gene: 5. The source is a male donor with ankylosing spondylitis. The sample comprised blood, either unsorted or a sorted T cell fraction (not recorded which). The chain recombines TRBV5-5 with TRBJ2-7, with 7 bases that match TRBD1. The CDR3 loop reads CASSLAVTGQQYF. CDR3 nucleotides: TGTGCCAGCAGCTTGGCCGTGACAGGGCAGCAGTACTTC.